This TCR beta chain is from a study of CD8 T cells in Susac syndrome. Sequencing of TCR beta was carried out in blood CD8+ and CD4+ T cells. This CDR3 contains 18 residues. Germline V lookup: CDR1 MDHEN, CDR2 SYDVKM. The junction had 16 bases not matched to a gene; V was cut back by 6 bases and J by 3 bases. RNA, at about 0.5 to 1 ug, was reverse transcribed with random hexamers. An immunoSEQ multiplex PCR amplified TCR beta CDR3 over 54 Vbeta and 13 Jbeta. MiXCR was run by TCRdb on the immunoSEQ multiplex PCR reads, yielding one entry per CDR3 protein. Among roughly 86,000 distinct CDR3 sequences listed, 95% to 96% were seen once.

The rearrangement uses TRBV28 and TRBJ2-5, with 10 bases fitting TRBD1. The sequenced material came from CD8+ T cells from PBMCs. This TCR came from a human donor with Susac syndrome. In DNA form, the CDR3 reads TGTGCCAGCAGCCCCGATCTAGAACCGGGACAGGGGAAAGAGACCCAGTACTTC. Translating it yields CASSPDLEPGQGKETQYF.